This TCR beta chain was documented in a study of blood T cell repertoires in COVID-19. This table comes from immunoSEQ multiplex PCR, and its TCRdb copy is limited to in-frame clones, with some not included. Seen here are 350,000 to 400,000 clones, just over 90% observed once, and the top ten hold about 0.9%. Exposed enrollees had met someone with a PCR-confirmed or clinician-diagnosed COVID-19 case at some point within the 2 weeks before study entry. From germline, CDR1 is KGHSH and CDR2 LQKENI. Trimming left V 2 bases short and J 5 bases short, with 9 bases between. The CDR3 has 13 amino acids. V gene TRBV18 combines with J gene TRBJ2-5, with D hard to call. The receptor comes from a woman aged 40 to 50 who had been exposed to COVID-19. The sample taken for sequencing was PBMCs or T cells enriched from blood (not recorded which). The CDR3 spells CASSPTFGETQYF. The CDR3 region has the DNA TGTGCCAGCTCACCAACATTCGGGGAGACCCAGTACTTC.